This T cell receptor (beta chain) was profiled in a study of STAT5B mutations in CD4+ large granular lymphocyte leukemia (dated by TCRdb to the early 2020s). Regarding the complete study: Among healthy controls, the CDR3 'QG' motif was associated with a particular HLA allele. The study compared the TCRbeta repertoires of patients with CD4+ T-cell large granular lymphocyte leukemia against the TCRbeta repertoires of healthy blood donors. Flow cytometry performed on FACSCanto II or FACSVerse showed that the purified fractions had more than 95% purity among lymphocytes.

As concerns this clone: There is no known antigen for this receptor. The sample holds no much larger clone one base away, and base qualities are not on file.

TCRbeta rearrangements were sequenced from genomic DNA using the immunoSEQ assay at survey resolution. The study's own analysis went as follows. In the TCR sequencing data, the lowest productive clonotype frequency that could be detected was 2.59 x 10-5. Only productive TCRbeta rearrangements, defined as complete and in-frame sequences, were included in the analyses. Simpson clonality, calculated in the immunoSEQ Analyzer version 3.0, was used as the measure of sample clonality. Based on frequency, clones were grouped as very rare, small, medium, large (1-20%) or hyperexpanded (>20%). Generation probabilities were estimated with OLGA 1.2.3, V-gene circos plots were made with VDJtools, specificities were looked up in VDJdb, and CDR3 motifs were identified with GLIPH. TCRdb carries this immuneACCESS record with in-frame sequences only. Its versions omit some clonotypes, under half of them owing to an unresolved V gene in the studies checked, with the rest unexplained. V and J calls and clone size follow that table, whereas D and trimming were derived from the DNA. Across this sample there are more than 40,000 clones, with roughly 84% seen only once. The ten biggest clones cover about 0.35% of the sample.

The healthy control group was made up of some 38 blood donors, and the Finnish Red Cross blood service supplied their buffy coats. All TCR-sequenced material derived from peripheral blood: patient blood samples and healthy donor buffy coats. Ficoll-Hypaque gradient centrifugation was used to isolate peripheral blood mononuclear cells. Magnetic purification was used to isolate CD4+ cells from the buffy coats of the healthy controls. Genomic DNA was extracted with the Gentra Puregene Cell and Tissue kit and quantified on a Qubit 2.0 fluorometer. Measured from the cysteine to the phenylalanine, the CDR3 is 18 residues long. The entry retains the CDR3 DNA only, 54 bases that are in frame from base 1. The CDR1 and CDR2 encoded by the germline V gene are MGHRA and YSYEKL. Trimming leaves V shorter by 6 bases and J shorter by 4 bases, with the junction holding 15 bases beyond the gene matches. What the study reported, not specific to this receptor: Data were not HLA-matched; higher clonality in CD4+ versus CD8+ T-LGLL could reflect the relatively small sample size. TRBV06-family usage was enriched among the top patient clones (8/27) compared with healthy controls (2/35). The main leukemic clonotypes were found to be private to each patient, although around 24% of the main leukemic clonotypes were detected at low frequency in the non-leukemic repertoires of other patients. CD4-sorted patient repertoires appeared more clonal than healthy CD4+ repertoires, and this difference persisted after removing the putative leukemic clones.

The sample taken for sequencing was CD4+ T cells from blood buffy coats. This clonotype originated in a human donor in good health. The rearrangement combines TRBV4-1 with TRBJ2-2, with TRBD1 matching 9 junction bases. CDR3 region: CASRPTTGGDISTGELFF. The DNA reads as follows: TGCGCCAGCAGACCTACGACAGGGGGTGATATCTCCACCGGGGAGCTGTTTTTT.